These 2 T cell receptor beta chains originate from one sample sequenced in a study of technical replicates of blood from a handful of donors. Profiled with immunoSEQ multiplex PCR; TCRdb holds only in-frame clones, not every one. This sample has about 15,000 clones, with 70% to 85% found just once. The sequenced sample was PBMCs. Receptors originate from a human donor in good health. Some clones in this sample may be carry-over from other donors' samples.

This clone was detected only a few times. This sequence joins TRBV6-5 and TRBJ1-1; TRBD1 might be the D (5 bases). The CDR3 extends over 13 amino acids. The ends were cut back, 2 bases at V and 11 bases at J, with 15 bases in the middle. From germline, CDR1 is MNHEY and CDR2 SVGAGI. The CDR3 sequence is CASSYTEAGPAFF. CDR3 nucleotide sequence: TGTGCCAGCAGTTACACAGAGGCGGGGCCCGCTTTCTTT.

This clone was observed a handful of times. The chain is built from TRBV30 and TRBJ2-1; 7 bases are a match to TRBD2. The V gene end was trimmed by 5 bases and the J gene end by 8 bases; junction bases not matched to a gene: 6. The germline CDR1 and CDR2 sequences are GTSNPN and SVGIG (reference sequence). The CDR3 spans 12 residues. CDR3: CAWAGTNHEQFF. The CDR3 region has the DNA TGTGCCTGGGCCGGGACTAACCATGAGCAGTTCTTC.